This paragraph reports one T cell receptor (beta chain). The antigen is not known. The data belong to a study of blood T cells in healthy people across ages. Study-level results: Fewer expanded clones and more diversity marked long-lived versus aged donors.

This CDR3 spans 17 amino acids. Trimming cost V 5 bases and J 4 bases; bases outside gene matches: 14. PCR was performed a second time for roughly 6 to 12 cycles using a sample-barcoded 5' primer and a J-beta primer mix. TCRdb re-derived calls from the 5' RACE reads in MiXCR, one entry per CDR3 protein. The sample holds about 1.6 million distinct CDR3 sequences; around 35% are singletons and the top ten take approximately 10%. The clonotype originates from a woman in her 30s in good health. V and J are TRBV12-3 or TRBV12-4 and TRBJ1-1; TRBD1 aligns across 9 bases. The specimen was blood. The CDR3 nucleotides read TGTGCCAGCAGTCGCAGGTACCGGGACAGGGTTAGCACTGAAGCTTTCTTT. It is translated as CASSRRYRDRVSTEAFF.